The rows below give T cell receptor beta chains drawn from one sample of a study of cytomegalovirus exposure and HLA in healthy donors. Clones were sequenced by immunoSEQ multiplex PCR, and TCRdb holds only the in-frame ones, with some missing. The data contain 150,000 or so clones, about 82% of them seen just once; the ten biggest clones take up approximately 0.78%. The sample was PBMCs. Receptors were obtained from a woman under 30 in good health and CMV-seronegative. Both conserved end residues are part of each CDR3. The D gene is left open where the match is weak. Expanded clones are given a class, and other clones once, few, many or no size at all.

j_call cdr3_length d_call v_call clone_size cdr3_aa cdr3_nt
TRBJ2-1 16 TRBD1 TRBV6-5 few CASSSPTGGKYNEQFF TGTGCCAGCAGTTCCCCCACAGGGGGGAAGTACAATGAGCAGTTCTTC
TRBJ1-1 15 TRBD1 TRBV19 . CASSIRDRGRSEAFF TGTGCCAGTAGTATCCGGGACAGGGGAAGGTCTGAAGCTTTCTTT
TRBJ2-7 15 TRBD2 TRBV5-1 . CASTHPGGGPREQYF TGCGCCAGCACCCACCCTGGCGGGGGTCCCCGCGAGCAGTACTTC
TRBJ1-4 15 . TRBV25-1 . CASKDSLTTNEKLFF TGTGCCAGCAAGGACAGTTTGACAACTAATGAAAAACTGTTTTTT
TRBJ2-7 15 TRBD2 TRBV5-4 . CASSGTLAGVGEQYF TGTGCCAGCAGCGGGACATTAGCGGGAGTAGGGGAGCAGTACTTC
TRBJ2-3 17 TRBD2 TRBV13 . CASSLEEGFVAGGPGYF TGTGCCAGCAGCTTAGAGGAAGGGTTTGTGGCGGGAGGGCCGGGGTATTTT
TRBJ2-1 16 TRBD2 TRBV7-3 . CASSLGGSGRQNEQFF TGTGCCAGCAGCTTGGGTGGTAGCGGGAGGCAAAATGAGCAGTTCTTC
TRBJ1-4 12 . TRBV18 . CASSPRQGELFF TGTGCCAGCTCACCACGGCAGGGCGAACTGTTTTTT
TRBJ2-1 13 . TRBV30 . CAHSTGWDNEQFF TGTGCCCACAGCACGGGATGGGACAATGAGCAGTTCTTC
TRBJ2-7 13 . TRBV19 . CASRKTYSYEQYF TGTGCCAGTAGGAAGACATACTCCTACGAGCAGTACTTC
TRBJ2-3 15 . TRBV2 . CASSALGRSTDTQYF TGTGCCAGCAGTGCACTAGGCCGCAGCACAGATACGCAGTATTTT
TRBJ2-7 14 . TRBV7-2 . CASSLDGGDYEQYF TGTGCCAGCAGCTTAGATGGAGGGGACTACGAGCAGTACTTC